This TCR beta chain was identified during a study of cytomegalovirus exposure and HLA in healthy donors. Findings and caveats of the study: Reported results showed that the classifier diagnosed cytomegalovirus status with high specificity and sensitivity.

Germline CDR1 and CDR2: SGHTA and FQGNSA. This CDR3 is 15 amino acids long. V was shortened by 7 bases and J by 7 bases, with 20 bases between the two germline ends. In the case of this clone: Its target is not known.

PCR involved 60 Vbeta and 13 Jbeta primers. TCRdb's copy holds only in-frame clones and misses some; the assay was immunoSEQ multiplex PCR. The table has 150,000 or so clones, around 74% seen once. The source is a man between 18 and 35 years old in good health and CMV-seropositive. The rearrangement links TRBV7-2 to TRBJ2-1; D remains unclear. The sequenced material came from PBMCs. The CDR3 coding sequence is TGTGCCAGCACTCTCTTGACTGGCCTCGGGAATGAGCAGTTCTTC. Translation gives CASTLLTGLGNEQFF.